A selection of T cell receptor beta chains follows, all from one sample in a study of blood T cell repertoires in COVID-19. Profiling relied on immunoSEQ multiplex PCR, and the TCRdb table lists in-frame clones only, not all of them. Of over 130,000 clones in the sample, 85% to 90% were seen once. The sequenced material came from peripheral blood. The receptors originated from a human donor in a cohort sampled during active COVID-19. CDR3s include the opening cysteine and the closing phenylalanine or tryptophan. The order of the fields is clone size, V gene, J gene, D gene, CDR3 protein, CDR3 DNA. The D gene is left open where the match is weak. Clone size, where shown, is once, few, many, or a class for clones that have expanded.

>NA|TRBV28|TRBJ2-1|NA
CATQWQAIARLTKQFF
TGTGCCACCCAGTGGCAGGCCATTGCGCGTCTAACGAAGCAGTTCTTC
>NA|TRBV27|TRBJ2-3|TRBD2
CASSPRLRLAGPTDTQYF
TGTGCCAGCAGTCCTCGCCTTCGTCTAGCGGGCCCGACAGATACGCAGTATTTT
>NA|TRBV4-1|TRBJ2-3|TRBD2
CASSQEPLAGGLQVTDTQYF
TGCGCCAGCAGCCAAGAGCCACTAGCGGGGGGCCTCCAAGTCACAGATACGCAGTATTTT
>NA|TRBV1|TRBJ2-7|NA
CTSSQDGGLVYEQYF
TGCACCAGCAGCCAAGATGGGGGACTAGTCTACGAGCAGTACTTC
>NA|TRBV4-1|TRBJ2-7|NA
CASSQDIGRGGEQYF
TGCGCCAGCAGCCAAGATATAGGCAGGGGTGGCGAGCAGTACTTC
>few|TRBV19|TRBJ2-7|TRBD2
CASSIFAGASSYEQYF
TGTGCCAGTAGTATTTTTGCGGGAGCGTCGTCCTACGAGCAGTACTTC
>NA|TRBV3-1/TRBV3-2|TRBJ2-3|NA
CASSPGVNPTDTQYF
TGTGCCAGCAGCCCGGGAGTGAACCCCACAGATACGCAGTATTTT
>NA|TRBV5-1|TRBJ2-1|NA
CASSLAGGGNYNEQFF
TGCGCCAGCAGCTTGGCCGGTGGCGGGAACTACAATGAGCAGTTCTTC
>NA|TRBV27|TRBJ1-6|TRBD1
CASSLGQGNSPLHF
TGTGCCAGCAGTCTAGGACAGGGTAATTCACCCCTCCACTTT
>NA|TRBV5-4|TRBJ2-5|TRBD2
CASSLPGLAGTETQYF
TGTGCCAGCAGCTTGCCCGGACTAGCCGGTACCGAGACCCAGTACTTC
>NA|TRBV2|TRBJ2-7|TRBD1
CASRVSRDRLREDEQYF
TGTGCCAGCAGAGTAAGTCGGGACAGGCTGAGAGAGGACGAGCAGTACTTC
>NA|TRBV25-1|TRBJ2-1|NA
CASLGLNEQFF
TGTGCCAGCCTGGGACTGAATGAGCAGTTCTTC
>NA|TRBV27|TRBJ2-7|NA
CASRLIRDMNEQYF
TGTGCCAGCAGACTAATCAGGGACATGAACGAGCAGTACTTC
>NA|TRBV5-1|TRBJ1-2|NA
CASSLDGRERGYTF
TGCGCCAGCAGCTTGGATGGGCGGGAGCGGGGCTACACCTTC
>few|TRBV6-5|TRBJ1-2|TRBD1
CASKRTGGLLGYTF
TGTGCCAGCAAAAGAACAGGGGGGCTTTTGGGCTACACCTTC
>NA|TRBV9|TRBJ2-4|NA
CASSRGSGNIQYF
TGTGCCAGCAGCAGGGGTTCGGGAAACATTCAGTACTTC
>NA|TRBV2|TRBJ2-1|NA
CASTTLENNEQFF
TGTGCCAGCACCACGCTGGAGAACAATGAGCAGTTCTTC
>NA|TRBV7-3|TRBJ1-6|TRBD1
CASSLTGQGNNSPLHF
TGTGCCAGCAGCTTGACCGGACAGGGAAACAATTCACCCCTCCACTTT
>NA|TRBV27|TRBJ2-3|TRBD1
CASSPDRAPITDTQYF
TGTGCCAGCAGTCCGGACAGGGCCCCCATCACAGATACGCAGTATTTT
>NA|TRBV28|TRBJ2-7|NA
CASSGEQRLDYYEQYF
TGTGCCAGCAGCGGTGAGCAAAGACTAGATTACTACGAGCAGTACTTC
>NA|TRBV2|TRBJ1-2|TRBD1
CASIKTLAGGPGDGYTF
TGTGCCAGCATCAAAACCCTAGCAGGGGGCCCGGGTGATGGCTACACCTTC
>NA|TRBV18|TRBJ2-2|TRBD2
CASSPLSGGGTGELFF
TGTGCCAGCTCACCACTAAGCGGGGGCGGAACCGGGGAGCTGTTTTTT
>NA|TRBV10-3|TRBJ2-5|NA
CAISPGGRFRETQYF
TGTGCCATCAGTCCAGGAGGCAGGTTTAGGGAGACCCAGTACTTC
>NA|TRBV2|TRBJ1-4|TRBD1
CASSGPGGVNEKLFF
TGTGCCAGCAGTGGCCCAGGGGGCGTGAATGAAAAACTGTTTTTT
>NA|TRBV6-1|TRBJ1-5|TRBD1
CASSHTGGSNQPQHF
TGTGCCAGCAGCCATACAGGGGGAAGCAATCAGCCCCAGCATTTT
>NA|TRBV29-1|TRBJ2-7|TRBD1
CSVSPFGQGTYEQYF
TGCAGCGTCTCCCCGTTTGGACAGGGGACCTACGAGCAGTACTTC
>NA|TRBV28|TRBJ2-7|TRBD1
CATRTGGSSPYEQYF
TGTGCCACCAGGACAGGGGGATCGAGTCCCTACGAGCAGTACTTC
>once|TRBV5-1|TRBJ1-1|NA
CASSLSQGGEAFF
TGCGCCAGCAGCTTATCACAGGGTGGTGAAGCTTTCTTT
>NA|TRBV27|TRBJ1-4|TRBD1
CASSLSGTGVEKLFF
TGTGCCAGCAGTTTATCAGGGACAGGGGTTGAAAAACTGTTTTTT
>NA|TRBV7-3|TRBJ2-6|TRBD1
CASSTGQAISSGANVLTF
TGTGCCAGCAGCACCGGACAGGCGATAAGCTCTGGGGCCAACGTCCTGACTTTC
>few|TRBV9|TRBJ2-1|TRBD1
CASSGHRGATYNEQFF
TGTGCCAGCAGCGGCCACAGGGGAGCTACCTACAATGAGCAGTTCTTC
>NA|TRBV5-6|TRBJ2-5|TRBD2
CASSLLAGGQETQYF
TGTGCCAGCAGCTTATTAGCGGGGGGTCAGGAGACCCAGTACTTC
>NA|TRBV7-2|TRBJ2-7|TRBD1
CASSSDRAPYEQYF
TGTGCCAGCAGCTCCGACAGGGCCCCCTACGAGCAGTACTTC
>NA|TRBV30|TRBJ2-1|TRBD2
CAWRGPRASSGRAPYNEQFF
TGTGCCTGGAGAGGACCCCGGGCCTCTAGCGGGAGGGCCCCCTACAATGAGCAGTTCTTC
>NA|TRBV7-9|TRBJ2-2|NA
CASSPDRNANTGELFF
TGTGCCAGCAGCCCCGACAGGAACGCGAACACCGGGGAGCTGTTTTTT
>NA|TRBV28|TRBJ1-5|TRBD1
CASDNRGGRNQPQHF
TGTGCCAGTGATAACAGGGGTGGTCGCAATCAGCCCCAGCATTTT
>NA|TRBV2|TRBJ2-1|TRBD2
CASTSGNSYNEQFF
TGTGCCAGTACTAGCGGGAACTCCTACAATGAGCAGTTCTTC
>NA|TRBV28|TRBJ2-1|TRBD2
CASSILGAGVNNEQFF
TGTGCCAGCAGCATTTTGGGAGCGGGAGTCAACAATGAGCAGTTCTTC
>NA|TRBV5-6|TRBJ2-7|TRBD2
CASSLVLTSGEQYF
TGTGCCAGCAGCTTGGTCTTGACTAGCGGAGAGCAGTACTTC
>once|TRBV2|TRBJ2-5|NA
CASKGGVEETQYF
TGTGCCAGCAAGGGAGGCGTGGAAGAGACCCAGTACTTC